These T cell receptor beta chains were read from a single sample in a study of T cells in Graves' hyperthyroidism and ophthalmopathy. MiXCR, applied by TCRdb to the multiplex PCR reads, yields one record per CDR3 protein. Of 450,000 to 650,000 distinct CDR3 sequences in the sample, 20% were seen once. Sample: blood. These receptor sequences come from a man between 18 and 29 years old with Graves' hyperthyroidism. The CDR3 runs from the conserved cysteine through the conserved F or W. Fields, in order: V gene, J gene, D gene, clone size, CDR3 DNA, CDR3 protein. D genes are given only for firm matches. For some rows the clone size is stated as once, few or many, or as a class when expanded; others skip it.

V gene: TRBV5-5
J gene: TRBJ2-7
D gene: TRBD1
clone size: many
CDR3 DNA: TGTGCCAGCAGCCACGACAGGGACGAGCAGTACTTC
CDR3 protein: CASSHDRDEQYF

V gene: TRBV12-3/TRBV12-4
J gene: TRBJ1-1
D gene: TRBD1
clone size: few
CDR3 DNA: TGTGCCAGCAGTAGACCCGACCGGGACAGGGGGTTTGAAGCTTTCTTT
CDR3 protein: CASSRPDRDRGFEAFF

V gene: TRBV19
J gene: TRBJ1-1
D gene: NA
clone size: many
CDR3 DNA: TGTGCCTCCAGCGCCCGGGGCCACACTGAAGCTTTCTTT
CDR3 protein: CASSARGHTEAFF

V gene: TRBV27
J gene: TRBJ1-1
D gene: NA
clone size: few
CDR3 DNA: TGTGCCAGCAGTTGGGCGGGGGGCTACACTGAAGCTTTCTTT
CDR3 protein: CASSWAGGYTEAFF

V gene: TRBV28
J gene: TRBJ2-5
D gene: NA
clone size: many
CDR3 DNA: TGTGCCAGCAGTTTGACAGCCTCCCAAGAGACCCAGTACTTC
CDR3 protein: CASSLTASQETQYF

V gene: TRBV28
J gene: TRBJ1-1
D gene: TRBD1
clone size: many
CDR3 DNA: TGTGCCAGCAGTAGAGAGGGACAGGCGCTAATGAACACTGAAGCTTTCTTT
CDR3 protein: CASSREGQALMNTEAFF

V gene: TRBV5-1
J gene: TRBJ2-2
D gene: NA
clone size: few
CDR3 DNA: TGCGCCAGCAGCTTGCGGGCAGGGGTCACCGGGGAGCTGTTTTTT
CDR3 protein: CASSLRAGVTGELFF

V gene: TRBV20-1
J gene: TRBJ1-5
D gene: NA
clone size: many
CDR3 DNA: TGCAGTGCTAGTAACAGGTTAGCGGGTCAGCCCCAGCATTTT
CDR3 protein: CSASNRLAGQPQHF

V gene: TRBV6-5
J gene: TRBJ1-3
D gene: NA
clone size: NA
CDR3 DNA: TGTGCCAGCAGTTTCGGACAGCTGAGTAACTCTGGAAACACCATATATTTT
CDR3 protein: CASSFGQLSNSGNTIYF

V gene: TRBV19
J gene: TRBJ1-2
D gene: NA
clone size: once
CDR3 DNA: TGTGCCAGTAGTATTTTCCGCAACACTAACTATGGCTACACCTTC
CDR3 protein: CASSIFRNTNYGYTF

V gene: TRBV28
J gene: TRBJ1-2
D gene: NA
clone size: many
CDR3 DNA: TGTGCCAGCAGGGAGGGGGGCGCTTTATATGGCTACACCTTC
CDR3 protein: CASREGGALYGYTF

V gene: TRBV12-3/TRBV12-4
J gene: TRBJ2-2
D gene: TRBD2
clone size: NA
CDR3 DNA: TGTGCCAGCAGTTTTACTAGCGGGAAGGGGGAGCTGTTTTTT
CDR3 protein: CASSFTSGKGELFF

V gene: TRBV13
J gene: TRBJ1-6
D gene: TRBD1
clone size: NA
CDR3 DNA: TGTGCCAGCAGCTGGACAGGGCGTAATTCACCCCTCCACTTT
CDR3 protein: CASSWTGRNSPLHF

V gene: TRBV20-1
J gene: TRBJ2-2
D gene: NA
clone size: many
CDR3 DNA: TGCAGTGCTAGAGGTCGGCAGAACACCGGGGAGCTGTTTTTT
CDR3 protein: CSARGRQNTGELFF

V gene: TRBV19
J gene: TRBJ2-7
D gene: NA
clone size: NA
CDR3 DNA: TGTGCCAGTAGTATCCAAAGAGGTCCCTACGAGCAGTACTTC
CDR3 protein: CASSIQRGPYEQYF

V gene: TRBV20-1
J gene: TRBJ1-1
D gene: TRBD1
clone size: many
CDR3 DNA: TGCAGTGCGCCGGACAGGGCTGCAATGAACACTGAAGCTTTCTTT
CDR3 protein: CSAPDRAAMNTEAFF

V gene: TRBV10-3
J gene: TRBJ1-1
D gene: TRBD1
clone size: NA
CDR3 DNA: TGTGCCATCAGTCCACAGGGGGCGAAGAACACTGAAGCTTTCTTT
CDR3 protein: CAISPQGAKNTEAFF

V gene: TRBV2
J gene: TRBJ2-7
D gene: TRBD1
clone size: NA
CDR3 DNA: TGTGCCAGACCAATCGGGACAGCCTACGAGCAGTACTTC
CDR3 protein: CARPIGTAYEQYF

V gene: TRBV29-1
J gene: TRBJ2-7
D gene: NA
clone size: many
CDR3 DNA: TGCAGCGTCATGGACCGACCGCAGTACTACGAGCAGTACTTC
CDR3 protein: CSVMDRPQYYEQYF

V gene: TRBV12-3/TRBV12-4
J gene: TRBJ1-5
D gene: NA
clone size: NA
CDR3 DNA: TGTGCCAGCAGCCCAACGAAAGGCGGGGGTCAGCCCCAGCATTTT
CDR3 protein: CASSPTKGGGQPQHF

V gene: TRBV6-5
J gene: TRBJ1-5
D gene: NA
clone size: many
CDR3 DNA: TGTGCCAGCAGTTACTCGAAGGGGAGCAATCAGCCCCAGCATTTT
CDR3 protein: CASSYSKGSNQPQHF

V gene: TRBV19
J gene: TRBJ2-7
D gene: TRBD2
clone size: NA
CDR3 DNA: TGTGCCAGTAACGGACTAGCGGGGGGAAGCGAGCAGTACTTC
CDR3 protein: CASNGLAGGSEQYF

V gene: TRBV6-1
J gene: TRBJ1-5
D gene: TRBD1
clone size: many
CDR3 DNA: TGTGCCAGCAGAGAACGTGTTACAGGGGTAGGCCAGCCCCAGCATTTT
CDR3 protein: CASRERVTGVGQPQHF

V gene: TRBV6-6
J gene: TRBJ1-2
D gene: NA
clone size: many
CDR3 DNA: TGTGCCAGCAGTTACTCGATGAGGGATGGCTACACCTTC
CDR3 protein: CASSYSMRDGYTF

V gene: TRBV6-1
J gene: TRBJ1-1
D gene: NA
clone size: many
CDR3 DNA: TGTGCCTGCCAGCGTCAGTGGAACACTGAAGCTTTCTTT
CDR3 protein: CACQRQWNTEAFF

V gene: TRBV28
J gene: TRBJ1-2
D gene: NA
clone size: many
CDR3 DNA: TGTGCCAGCAGTTATATGCCGCGTAACTATGGCTACACCTTC
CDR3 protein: CASSYMPRNYGYTF

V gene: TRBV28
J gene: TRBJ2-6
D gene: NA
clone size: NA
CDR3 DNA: TGTGCCAGCAGTGATATTGGGGCCAACGTCCTGACTTTC
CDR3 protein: CASSDIGANVLTF

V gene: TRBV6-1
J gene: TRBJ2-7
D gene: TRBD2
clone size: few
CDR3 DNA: TGTGCCAGCATCCGGACTAGCACCAACGAGCAGTACTTC
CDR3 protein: CASIRTSTNEQYF